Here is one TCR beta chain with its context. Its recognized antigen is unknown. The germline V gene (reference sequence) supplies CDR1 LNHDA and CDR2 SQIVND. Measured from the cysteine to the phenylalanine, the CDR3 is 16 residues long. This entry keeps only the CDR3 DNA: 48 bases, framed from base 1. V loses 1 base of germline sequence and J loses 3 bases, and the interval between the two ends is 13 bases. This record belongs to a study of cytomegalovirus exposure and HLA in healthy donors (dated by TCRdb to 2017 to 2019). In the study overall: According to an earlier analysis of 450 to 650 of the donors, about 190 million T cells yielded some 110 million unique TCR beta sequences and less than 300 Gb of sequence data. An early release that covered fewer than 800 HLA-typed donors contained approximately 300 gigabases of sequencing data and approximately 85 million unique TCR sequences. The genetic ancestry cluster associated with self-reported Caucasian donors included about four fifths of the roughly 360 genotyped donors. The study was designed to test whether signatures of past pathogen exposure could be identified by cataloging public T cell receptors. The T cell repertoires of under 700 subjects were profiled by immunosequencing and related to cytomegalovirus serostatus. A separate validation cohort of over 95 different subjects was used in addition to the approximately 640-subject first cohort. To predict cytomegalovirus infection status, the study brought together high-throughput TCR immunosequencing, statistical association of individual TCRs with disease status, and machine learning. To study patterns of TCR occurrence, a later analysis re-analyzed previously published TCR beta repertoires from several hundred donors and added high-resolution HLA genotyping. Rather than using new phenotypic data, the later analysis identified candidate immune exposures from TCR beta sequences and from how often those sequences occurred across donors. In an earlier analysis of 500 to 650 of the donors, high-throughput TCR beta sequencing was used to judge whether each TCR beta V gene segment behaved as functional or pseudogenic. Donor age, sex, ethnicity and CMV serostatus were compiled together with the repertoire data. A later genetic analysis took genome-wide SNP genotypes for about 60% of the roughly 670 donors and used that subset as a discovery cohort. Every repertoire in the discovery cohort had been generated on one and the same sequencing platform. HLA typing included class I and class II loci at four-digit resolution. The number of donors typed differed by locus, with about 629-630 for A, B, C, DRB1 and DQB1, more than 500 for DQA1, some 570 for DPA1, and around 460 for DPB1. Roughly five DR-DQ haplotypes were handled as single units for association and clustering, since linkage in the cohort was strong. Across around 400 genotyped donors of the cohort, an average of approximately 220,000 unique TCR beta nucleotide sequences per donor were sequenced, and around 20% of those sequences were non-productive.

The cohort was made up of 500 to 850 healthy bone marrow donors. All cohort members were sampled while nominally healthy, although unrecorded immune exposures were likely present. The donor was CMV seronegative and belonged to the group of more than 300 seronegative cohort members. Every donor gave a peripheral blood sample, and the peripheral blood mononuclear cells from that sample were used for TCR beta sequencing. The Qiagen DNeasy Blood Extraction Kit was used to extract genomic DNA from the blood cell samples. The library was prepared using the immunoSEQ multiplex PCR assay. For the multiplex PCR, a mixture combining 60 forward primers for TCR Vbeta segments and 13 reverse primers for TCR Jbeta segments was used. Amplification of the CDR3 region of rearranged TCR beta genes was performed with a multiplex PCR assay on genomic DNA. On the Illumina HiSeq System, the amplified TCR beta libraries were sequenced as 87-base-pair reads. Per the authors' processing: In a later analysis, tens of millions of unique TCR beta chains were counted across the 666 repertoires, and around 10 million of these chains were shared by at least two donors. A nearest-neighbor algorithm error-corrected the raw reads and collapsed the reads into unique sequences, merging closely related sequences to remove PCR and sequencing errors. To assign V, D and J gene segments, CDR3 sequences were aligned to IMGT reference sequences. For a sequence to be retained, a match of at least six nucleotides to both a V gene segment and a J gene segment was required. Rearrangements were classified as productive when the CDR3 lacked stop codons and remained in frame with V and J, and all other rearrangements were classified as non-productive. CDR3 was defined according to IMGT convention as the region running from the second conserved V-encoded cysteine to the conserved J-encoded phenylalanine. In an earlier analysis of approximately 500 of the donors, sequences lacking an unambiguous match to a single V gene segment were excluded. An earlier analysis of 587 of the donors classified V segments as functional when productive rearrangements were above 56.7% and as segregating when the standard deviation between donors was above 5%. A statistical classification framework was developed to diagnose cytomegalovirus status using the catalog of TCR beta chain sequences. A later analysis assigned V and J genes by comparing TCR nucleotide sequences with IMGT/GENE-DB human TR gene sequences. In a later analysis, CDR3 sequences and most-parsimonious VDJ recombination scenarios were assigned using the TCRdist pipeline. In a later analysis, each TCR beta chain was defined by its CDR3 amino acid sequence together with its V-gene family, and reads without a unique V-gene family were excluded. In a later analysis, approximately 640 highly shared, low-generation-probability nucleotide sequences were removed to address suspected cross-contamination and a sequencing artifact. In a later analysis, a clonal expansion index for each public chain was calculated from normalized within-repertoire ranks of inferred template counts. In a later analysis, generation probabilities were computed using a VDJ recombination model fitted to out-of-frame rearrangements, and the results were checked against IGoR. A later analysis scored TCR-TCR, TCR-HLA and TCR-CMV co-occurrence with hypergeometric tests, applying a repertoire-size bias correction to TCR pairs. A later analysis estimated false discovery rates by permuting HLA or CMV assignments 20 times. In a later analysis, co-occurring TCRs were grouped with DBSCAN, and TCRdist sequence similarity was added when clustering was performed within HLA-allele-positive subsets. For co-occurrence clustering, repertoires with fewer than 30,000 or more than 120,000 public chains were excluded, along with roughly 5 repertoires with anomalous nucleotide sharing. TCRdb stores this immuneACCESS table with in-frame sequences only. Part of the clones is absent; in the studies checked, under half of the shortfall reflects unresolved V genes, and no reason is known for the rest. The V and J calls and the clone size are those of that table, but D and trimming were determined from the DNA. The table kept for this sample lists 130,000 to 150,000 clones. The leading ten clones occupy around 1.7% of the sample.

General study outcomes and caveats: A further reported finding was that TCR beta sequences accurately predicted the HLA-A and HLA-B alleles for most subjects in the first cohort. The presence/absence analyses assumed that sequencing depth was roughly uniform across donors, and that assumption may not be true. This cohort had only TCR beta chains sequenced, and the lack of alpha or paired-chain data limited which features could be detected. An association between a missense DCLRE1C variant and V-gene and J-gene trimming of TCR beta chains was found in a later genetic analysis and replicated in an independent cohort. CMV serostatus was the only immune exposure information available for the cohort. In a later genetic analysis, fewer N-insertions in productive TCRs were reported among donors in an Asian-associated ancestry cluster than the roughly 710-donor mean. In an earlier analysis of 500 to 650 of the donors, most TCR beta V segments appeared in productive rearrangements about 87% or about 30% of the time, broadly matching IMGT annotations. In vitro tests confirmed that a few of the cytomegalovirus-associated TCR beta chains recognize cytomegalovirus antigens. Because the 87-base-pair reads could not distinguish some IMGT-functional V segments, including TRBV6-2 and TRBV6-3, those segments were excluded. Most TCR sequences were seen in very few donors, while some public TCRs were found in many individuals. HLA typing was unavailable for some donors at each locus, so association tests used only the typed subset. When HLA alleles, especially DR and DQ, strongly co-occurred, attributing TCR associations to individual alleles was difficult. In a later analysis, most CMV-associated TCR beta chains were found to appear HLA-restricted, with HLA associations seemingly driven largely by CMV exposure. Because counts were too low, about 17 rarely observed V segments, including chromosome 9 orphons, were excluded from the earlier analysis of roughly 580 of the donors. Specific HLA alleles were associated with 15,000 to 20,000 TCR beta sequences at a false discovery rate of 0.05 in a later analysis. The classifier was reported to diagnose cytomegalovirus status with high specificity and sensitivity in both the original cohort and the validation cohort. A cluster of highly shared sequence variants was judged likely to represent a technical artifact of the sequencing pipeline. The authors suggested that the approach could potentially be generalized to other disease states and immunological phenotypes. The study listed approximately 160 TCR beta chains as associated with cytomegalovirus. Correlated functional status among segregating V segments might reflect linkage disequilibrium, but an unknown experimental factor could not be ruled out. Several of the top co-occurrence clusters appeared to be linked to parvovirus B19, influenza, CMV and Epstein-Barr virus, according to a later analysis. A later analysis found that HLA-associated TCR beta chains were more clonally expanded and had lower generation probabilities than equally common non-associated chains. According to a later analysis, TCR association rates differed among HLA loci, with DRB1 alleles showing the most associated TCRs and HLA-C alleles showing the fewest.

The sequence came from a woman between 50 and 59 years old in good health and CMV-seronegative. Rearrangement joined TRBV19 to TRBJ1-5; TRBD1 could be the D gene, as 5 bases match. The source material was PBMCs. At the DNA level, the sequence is TGTGCCAGTAGTATAGTACCAGGGTTTAACAATCAGCCCCAGCATTTT. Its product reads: CASSIVPGFNNQPQHF.